These T cell receptor beta chains were read from a single sample in a study of cytomegalovirus exposure and HLA in healthy donors. Generated by immunoSEQ multiplex PCR, the TCRdb table keeps only in-frame clones and is missing some. This sample's table reports under 250,000 clones. The sequencing input was PBMCs. The receptor source for this set is a girl aged 2 to 9 in good health and CMV-seropositive. CDR3s include the opening cysteine and the closing phenylalanine or tryptophan. The D gene is left open where the match is weak.

d_call,j_call,v_call,cdr3_aa,cdr3_nt
.,TRBJ2-3,TRBV2,CASLGGVTDTQYF,TGTGCCAGCCTAGGGGGAGTCACAGATACGCAGTATTTT
TRBD1,TRBJ1-1,TRBV7-8,CASSVRGQGRKEAFF,TGTGCCAGCAGCGTCAGGGGGCAGGGGCGCAAAGAAGCTTTCTTT
TRBD1,TRBJ1-3,TRBV9,CASSVQDRGNTIYF,TGTGCCAGCAGCGTACAGGACAGGGGGAACACCATATATTTT
TRBD2,TRBJ2-7,TRBV7-8,CASSSEGGLGRHEQYF,TGTGCCAGCAGTTCAGAGGGGGGACTAGGGAGACACGAGCAGTACTTC
TRBD1,TRBJ1-4,TRBV6-5,CASSKTGFYEKLFF,TGTGCCAGCAGTAAGACAGGGTTTTATGAAAAACTGTTTTTT
.,TRBJ1-2,TRBV9,CASSVDRYGYTF,TGTGCCAGCAGCGTAGATCGGTATGGCTACACCTTC
TRBD2,TRBJ2-7,TRBV6-1,CASSEGGRNLVYEQYF,TGTGCCAGCAGTGAGGGCGGGAGGAACTTAGTATACGAGCAGTACTTC
.,TRBJ2-7,TRBV9,CASSPREGYEQYF,TGTGCCAGCAGCCCCAGAGAGGGCTACGAGCAGTACTTC
TRBD1,TRBJ1-1,TRBV18,CASSPNRGMNTEAFF,TGTGCCAGCTCACCCAACAGGGGGATGAACACTGAAGCTTTCTTT
TRBD2,TRBJ2-3,TRBV10-3,CAILASGGGWDSTDTQYF,TGTGCCATCCTAGCTAGCGGAGGTGGCTGGGATAGCACAGATACGCAGTATTTT
TRBD2,TRBJ2-7,TRBV7-6,CASSAMTSGSRGEQYF,TGTGCCAGCAGCGCGATGACTAGCGGGAGTAGGGGCGAGCAGTACTTC
.,TRBJ2-1,TRBV7-3,CASSLVMGGYNEQFF,TGTGCCAGCAGCTTAGTAATGGGCGGGTACAATGAGCAGTTCTTC
TRBD1,TRBJ2-3,TRBV5-1,CASSLDRGTDTQYF,TGCGCCAGCAGCTTGGACAGGGGAACAGATACGCAGTATTTT
.,TRBJ2-7,TRBV11-3,CASSLTYRDEQYF,TGTGCCAGCAGCTTGACGTACAGGGACGAGCAGTACTTC
TRBD1,TRBJ2-7,TRBV12-5,CASARTGSHEQYF,TGTGCTAGTGCCAGGACAGGGTCCCACGAGCAGTACTTC
TRBD1,TRBJ1-1,TRBV30,CAWKTQGGTEAFF,TGTGCCTGGAAGACCCAGGGGGGAACTGAAGCTTTCTTT
TRBD2,TRBJ2-3,TRBV7-3,CASSSNSGTLTDTQYF,TGTGCCAGCAGCTCCAATAGCGGGACGCTCACAGATACGCAGTATTTT
TRBD2,TRBJ2-2,TRBV27,CASSFGLAGATGELFF,TGTGCCAGCAGTTTCGGGCTAGCGGGAGCCACCGGGGAGCTGTTTTTT
.,TRBJ1-2,TRBV6-5,CASSYLADYGYTF,TGTGCCAGCAGTTACTTGGCAGACTATGGCTACACCTTC
.,TRBJ1-1,TRBV28,CASSLGGWAFF,TGTGCCAGCAGTTTAGGGGGGTGGGCTTTCTTT
TRBD1,TRBJ1-5,TRBV5-1,CASSPNLSDRGRNSNQPQHF,TGCGCCAGCAGCCCTAACCTCAGTGACAGGGGAAGAAATAGCAATCAGCCCCAGCATTTT
.,TRBJ2-6,TRBV27,CASSLLPGGANVLTF,TGTGCCAGCAGTTTATTACCGGGGGGGGCCAACGTCCTGACTTTC
.,TRBJ2-1,TRBV7-3,CASSLTFSGGYNEQFF,TGTGCCAGCAGCTTAACGTTTAGCGGAGGTTACAATGAGCAGTTCTTC
.,TRBJ1-5,TRBV28,CASSFPREDGQPQHF,TGTGCCAGCAGTTTCCCCAGGGAAGATGGTCAGCCCCAGCATTTT
TRBD2,TRBJ2-1,TRBV5-1,CASSEGTTGEQFF,TGCGCCAGCAGCGAAGGGACTACGGGGGAGCAGTTCTTC
.,TRBJ2-1,TRBV28,CASSFSWWLVDRREQFF,TGTGCCAGCAGTTTCAGCTGGTGGCTAGTAGACAGGCGGGAGCAGTTCTTC
.,TRBJ2-1,TRBV27,CASTLRPGNNEQFF,TGTGCCAGCACCCTTAGGCCGGGTAACAATGAGCAGTTCTTC
.,TRBJ2-7,TRBV7-2,CASRLTESSYEQYF,TGTGCCAGCAGATTGACGGAGAGCTCCTACGAGCAGTACTTC
.,TRBJ1-1,TRBV15,CATSRSNEAFF,TGTGCCACCAGCAGATCAAATGAAGCTTTCTTT
.,TRBJ2-5,TRBV20-1,CSANRGETQYF,TGCAGTGCTAATCGGGGAGAGACCCAGTACTTC
.,TRBJ1-5,TRBV28,CASRKGPVRNSNQPQHF,TGTGCCAGCCGGAAGGGGCCAGTAAGGAACAGCAATCAGCCCCAGCATTTT
.,TRBJ2-3,TRBV11-2,CASSLGDYTDTQYF,TGTGCCAGCAGCTTAGGCGACTACACAGATACGCAGTATTTT
TRBD1,TRBJ2-3,TRBV19,CASSRDRSTDTQYF,TGTGCCAGTAGTAGGGACAGGTCCACAGATACGCAGTATTTT
TRBD1,TRBJ1-2,TRBV27,CATRGTGKRAIRYTF,TGTGCCACCAGGGGGACAGGGAAAAGGGCTATTAGATACACCTTC
.,TRBJ2-7,TRBV14,CASSQVLEAYEQYF,TGTGCCAGCAGCCAAGTTTTGGAGGCCTACGAGCAGTACTTC
.,TRBJ1-4,TRBV10-3,CAISGGGPGNQKLFF,TGTGCCATCAGTGGGGGGGGCCCTGGAAATCAAAAACTGTTTTTT
TRBD2,TRBJ2-3,TRBV7-9,CASRTSGRKESTDTQYF,TGTGCCAGCAGGACTAGCGGGAGAAAGGAAAGCACAGATACGCAGTATTTT
.,TRBJ1-2,TRBV28,CASSLSGGNYGYTF,TGTGCCAGCAGTTTATCGGGGGGGAACTATGGCTACACCTTC
TRBD1,TRBJ1-1,TRBV29-1,CSVGLRQGDTEAFF,TGCAGCGTTGGATTGCGACAGGGCGACACTGAAGCTTTCTTT
.,TRBJ2-2,TRBV11-3,CASSSPGGTANTGELFF,TGTGCCAGCAGCTCCCCCGGGGGAACTGCGAACACCGGGGAGCTGTTTTTT
TRBD2,TRBJ2-7,TRBV9,CASSVGLAGDEQYF,TGTGCCAGCAGCGTAGGACTAGCGGGCGACGAGCAGTACTTC
.,TRBJ2-7,TRBV12-1,CASRLPGQGKGYEQYF,TGTGCCAGCAGACTCCCGGGACAGGGGAAGGGCTACGAGCAGTACTTC
TRBD1,TRBJ1-2,TRBV28,CASSLRDRGAGGGGYTF,TGTGCCAGCAGTTTACGGGACAGGGGTGCCGGGGGGGGCGGCTACACCTTC
TRBD1,TRBJ2-3,TRBV5-4,CASSLGGAGTGSTDTQYF,TGTGCCAGCAGCTTGGGGGGGGCCGGGACAGGGTCCACAGATACGCAGTATTTT
TRBD1,TRBJ1-2,TRBV27,CASKLDRTNYGYTF,TGTGCCAGCAAGTTGGACAGGACTAACTATGGCTACACCTTC
.,TRBJ1-3,TRBV30,CAWTAGVGNTIYF,TGTGCCTGGACCGCAGGGGTTGGAAACACCATATATTTT
TRBD1,TRBJ2-7,TRBV18,CASSPTGGEQYF,TGTGCCAGCTCACCGACAGGGGGCGAGCAGTACTTC
TRBD1,TRBJ1-2,TRBV27,CASSITGGNYGYTF,TGTGCCAGCAGTATCACAGGGGGCAACTATGGCTACACCTTC
.,TRBJ1-3,TRBV2,CASGRQTYTIYF,TGTGCCAGCGGCCGACAGACGTACACCATATATTTT
TRBD1,TRBJ2-1,TRBV13,CASSFSGQGEDEQFF,TGTGCCAGCAGCTTCTCAGGACAGGGTGAAGATGAGCAGTTCTTC
.,TRBJ1-5,TRBV9,CASSGGGPDNQPQHF,TGTGCCAGCAGCGGGGGGGGACCGGACAATCAGCCCCAGCATTTT
.,TRBJ1-1,TRBV2,CASSEALKNTEAFF,TGTGCCAGCAGTGAAGCGCTAAAGAACACTGAAGCTTTCTTT
.,TRBJ2-2,TRBV29-1,CSAVTIRLHGGELFF,TGCAGCGCGGTTACCATACGACTCCACGGCGGGGAGCTGTTTTTT
TRBD1,TRBJ2-3,TRBV19,CASSIATGRGTDTQYF,TGTGCCAGTAGTATAGCGACAGGGAGAGGTACAGATACGCAGTATTTT